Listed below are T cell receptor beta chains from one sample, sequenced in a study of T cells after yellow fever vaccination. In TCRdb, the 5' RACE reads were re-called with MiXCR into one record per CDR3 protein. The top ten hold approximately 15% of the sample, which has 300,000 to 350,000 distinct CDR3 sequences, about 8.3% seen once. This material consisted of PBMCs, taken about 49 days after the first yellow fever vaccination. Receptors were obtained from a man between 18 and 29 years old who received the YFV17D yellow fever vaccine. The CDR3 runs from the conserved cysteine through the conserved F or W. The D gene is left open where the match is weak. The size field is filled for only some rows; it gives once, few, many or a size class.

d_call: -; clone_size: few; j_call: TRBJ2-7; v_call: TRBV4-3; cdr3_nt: TGCGCCAGCAGCGCCGACACCGGGGGGCCCTACGAGCAGTACTTC; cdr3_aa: CASSADTGGPYEQYF
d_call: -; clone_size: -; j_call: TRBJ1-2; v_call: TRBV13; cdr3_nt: TGTGCCAGCAGCTTAGATCCGGTTAGCTATGGCTACACCTTC; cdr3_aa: CASSLDPVSYGYTF
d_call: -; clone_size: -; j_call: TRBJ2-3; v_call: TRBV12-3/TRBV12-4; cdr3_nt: TGTGCCAGCAGTTTTAGGGCAGGGGGGCACACAGATACGCAGTATTTT; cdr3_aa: CASSFRAGGHTDTQYF
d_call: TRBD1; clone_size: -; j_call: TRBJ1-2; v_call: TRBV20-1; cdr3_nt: TGCAGTGCCCGCGACCCGACAGGGAGTATAGGCTATGGCTACACCTTC; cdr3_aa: CSARDPTGSIGYGYTF
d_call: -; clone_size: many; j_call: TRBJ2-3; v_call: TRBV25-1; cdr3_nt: TGTGCCAGCAGTGAATCCCCCGGGCAGGGGTCAGATACGCAGTATTTT; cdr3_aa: CASSESPGQGSDTQYF
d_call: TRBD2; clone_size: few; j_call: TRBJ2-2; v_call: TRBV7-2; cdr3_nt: TGTGCCAGCAGCTTAGGGATGCGCGGGGGGAGCACCGGGGAGCTGTTTTTT; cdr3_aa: CASSLGMRGGSTGELFF
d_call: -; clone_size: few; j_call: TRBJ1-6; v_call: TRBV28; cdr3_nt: TGTGCCAGCATACTCCGGACAGATAATTCACCCCTCCACTTT; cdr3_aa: CASILRTDNSPLHF
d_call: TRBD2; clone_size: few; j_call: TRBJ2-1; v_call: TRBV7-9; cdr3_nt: TGTGCCAGCAGCTTAGCGCTGCGGGGGAACAATGAGCAGTTCTTC; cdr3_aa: CASSLALRGNNEQFF
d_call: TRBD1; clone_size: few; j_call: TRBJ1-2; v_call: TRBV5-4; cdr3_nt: TGTGCCAGCAAACCTATGACAGGGTCCTATGGCTACACCTTC; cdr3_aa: CASKPMTGSYGYTF
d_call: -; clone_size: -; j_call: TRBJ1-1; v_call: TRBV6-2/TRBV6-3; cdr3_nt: TGTGCCAGCAGTTACAAGGGGAACACTGAAGCTTTCTTT; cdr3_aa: CASSYKGNTEAFF
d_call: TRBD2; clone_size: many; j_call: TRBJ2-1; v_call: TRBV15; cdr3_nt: TGTGCCACCAGCGGCGGACTAGCGGGGAGATCCAATAGCGAGCAGTTCTTC; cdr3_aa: CATSGGLAGRSNSEQFF
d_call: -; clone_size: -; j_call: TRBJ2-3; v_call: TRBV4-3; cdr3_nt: TGCGCCAGCAGCCAAGATTACGGGCCCCTTGGAGATACGCAGTATTTT; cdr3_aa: CASSQDYGPLGDTQYF
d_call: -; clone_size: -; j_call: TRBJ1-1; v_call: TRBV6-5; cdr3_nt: TGTGCCAGCAGTTACTCTAAGGTGTCGGGGGGCGCGTTTCGGGCTTTCTTT; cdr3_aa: CASSYSKVSGGAFRAFF
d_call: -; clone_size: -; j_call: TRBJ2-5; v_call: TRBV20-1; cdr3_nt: TGCAGTGCTAGAGTGGGGGCTAGCTTGGCGACCCAGTACTTC; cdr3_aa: CSARVGASLATQYF
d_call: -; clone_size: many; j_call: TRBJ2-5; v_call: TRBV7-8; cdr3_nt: TGTGCCAGCAGCTTAGTGGGCGTTCTAGCTTTGGAGACCCAGTACTTC; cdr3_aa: CASSLVGVLALETQYF
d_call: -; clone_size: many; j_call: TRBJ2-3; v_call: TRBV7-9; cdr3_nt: TGTGCCAGCAGCTCTTCGCCGGATACGCAGTATTTT; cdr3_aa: CASSSSPDTQYF
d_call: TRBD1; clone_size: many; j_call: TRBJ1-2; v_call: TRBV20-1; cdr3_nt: TGCAGTGCCCGTCCCGGGACAGGCCCAGCTAACTATGGCTACACCTTC; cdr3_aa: CSARPGTGPANYGYTF
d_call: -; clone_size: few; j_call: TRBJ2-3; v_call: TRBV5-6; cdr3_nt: TGTGCCAGCAGCCCTGGTGTGGCCGTAGGGACAGATACGCAGTATTTT; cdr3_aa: CASSPGVAVGTDTQYF
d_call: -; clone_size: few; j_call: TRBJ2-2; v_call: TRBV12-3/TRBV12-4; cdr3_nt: TGTGCCAGCAGTCGCGCCGGGACACCGAACACCGGGGAGCTGTTTTTT; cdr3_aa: CASSRAGTPNTGELFF
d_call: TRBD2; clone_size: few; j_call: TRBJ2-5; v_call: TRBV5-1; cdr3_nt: TGCGCCAGCAGAACCCTTCTTCTTGCCGGGACTAGCGGGGGGGCGGAGACCCAGTACTTC; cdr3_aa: CASRTLLLAGTSGGAETQYF
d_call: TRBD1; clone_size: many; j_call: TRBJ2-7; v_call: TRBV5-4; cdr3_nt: TGTGCCAGCAGCTTTACAGGGGGCGAGCAGTACTTC; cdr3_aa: CASSFTGGEQYF
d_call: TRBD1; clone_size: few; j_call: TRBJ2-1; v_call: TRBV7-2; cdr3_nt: TGTGCCAGCAGCTCCTGGACAGGGCGCAATGAGCAGTTCTTC; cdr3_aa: CASSSWTGRNEQFF
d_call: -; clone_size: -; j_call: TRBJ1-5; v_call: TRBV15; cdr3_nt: TGTGCCACCAGCAGCCGCCGGGACCCGCAAACTAGCAATCAGCCCCAGCATTTT; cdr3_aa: CATSSRRDPQTSNQPQHF
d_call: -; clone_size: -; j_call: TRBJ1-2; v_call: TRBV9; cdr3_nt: TGTGCCAGCAGCGTAGGGCGGCCCAACTATGGCTACACCTTC; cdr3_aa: CASSVGRPNYGYTF
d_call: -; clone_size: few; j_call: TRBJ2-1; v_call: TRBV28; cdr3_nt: TGTGCCAGCAGTTTATACGCTAGCTCCTACAATGAGCAGTTCTTC; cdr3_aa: CASSLYASSYNEQFF
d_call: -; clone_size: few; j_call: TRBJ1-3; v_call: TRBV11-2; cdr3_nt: TGTGCCAGCAGCTCAGTTCGGGCTTCGGGACCGAGCTCTGGAAACACCATATATTTT; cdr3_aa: CASSSVRASGPSSGNTIYF
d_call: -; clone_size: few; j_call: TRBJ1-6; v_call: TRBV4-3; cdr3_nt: TGCGCCAGCAGCCGCGGACGGCCGACTGAAAATTCACCCCTCCACTTT; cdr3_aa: CASSRGRPTENSPLHF
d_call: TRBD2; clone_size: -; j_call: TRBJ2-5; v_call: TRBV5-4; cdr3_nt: TGTGCCAGCAGCTGGATCCCGGGACTAGCGGGGCAAGAGACCCAGTACTTC; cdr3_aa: CASSWIPGLAGQETQYF
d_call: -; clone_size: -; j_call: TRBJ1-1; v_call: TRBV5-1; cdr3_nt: TGCGCCAGAAGGGACAAGAACACTGAAGCTTTCTTT; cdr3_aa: CARRDKNTEAFF
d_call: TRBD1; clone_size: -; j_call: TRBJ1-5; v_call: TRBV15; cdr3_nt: TGTGCCACCAGCAGTCCGGACAGGGATAGTGATCAGCCCCAGCATTTT; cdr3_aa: CATSSPDRDSDQPQHF
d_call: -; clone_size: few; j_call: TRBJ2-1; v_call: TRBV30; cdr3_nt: TGTGCCTGGGGCAGGAACAATGAGCAGTTCTTC; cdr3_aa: CAWGRNNEQFF
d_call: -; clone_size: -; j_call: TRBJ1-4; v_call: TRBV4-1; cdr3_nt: TGCGCCAGCAGCCAACATAGCAAATTTAATGAAAAACTGTTTTTT; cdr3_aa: CASSQHSKFNEKLFF
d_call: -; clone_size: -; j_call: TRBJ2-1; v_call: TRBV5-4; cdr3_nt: TGTGCCAGCGGCTCTGGGGGGCCCTCCTACAATGAGCAGTTCTTC; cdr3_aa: CASGSGGPSYNEQFF
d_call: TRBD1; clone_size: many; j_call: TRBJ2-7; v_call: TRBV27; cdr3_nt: TGTGCCAGCAGTTTTCATGGGACAGAGTACGAGCAGTACTTC; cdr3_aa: CASSFHGTEYEQYF
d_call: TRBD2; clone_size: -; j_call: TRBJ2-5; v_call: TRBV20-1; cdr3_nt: TGCAGTGCTAGAGATCCGGGGGGGGGCGGGCCAAACCGGGAGACCCAGTACTTC; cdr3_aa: CSARDPGGGGPNRETQYF
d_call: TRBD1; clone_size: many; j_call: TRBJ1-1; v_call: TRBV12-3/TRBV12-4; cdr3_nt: TGTGCCAGCACGGGACAGACGAACACTGAAGCTTTCTTT; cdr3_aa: CASTGQTNTEAFF
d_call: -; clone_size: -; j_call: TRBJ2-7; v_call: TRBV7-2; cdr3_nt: TGTGCCAGCAGCCCCGAACCGTTGACAGCTTCCTACGAGCAGTACTTC; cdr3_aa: CASSPEPLTASYEQYF
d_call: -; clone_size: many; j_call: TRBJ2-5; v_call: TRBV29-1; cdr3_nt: TGCAGCACCCAAAGGGGGGCGGAAGAGACCCAGTACTTC; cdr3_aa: CSTQRGAEETQYF
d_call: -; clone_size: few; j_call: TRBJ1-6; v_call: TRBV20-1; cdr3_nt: TGCAGTGCTCAAAGGGGCGGCTCCTATAATTCACCCCTCCACTTT; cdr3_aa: CSAQRGGSYNSPLHF
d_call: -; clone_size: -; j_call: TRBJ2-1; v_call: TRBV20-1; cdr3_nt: TGCAGTGCTAGGTGGCTAGCGGACAGCTCCTACAATGAGCAGTTCTTC; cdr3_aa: CSARWLADSSYNEQFF
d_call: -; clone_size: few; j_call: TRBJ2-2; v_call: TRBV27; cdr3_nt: TGTGCCAGCACTGCCGGGTGGGGGGACACCGGGGAGCTGTTTTTT; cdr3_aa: CASTAGWGDTGELFF
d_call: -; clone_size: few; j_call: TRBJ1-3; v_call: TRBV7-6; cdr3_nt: TGTGCCAGCAGCCGTGCGATCTCTGGAAACACCATATATTTT; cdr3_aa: CASSRAISGNTIYF
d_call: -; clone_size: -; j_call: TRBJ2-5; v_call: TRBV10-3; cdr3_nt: TGTGCCATCAGTGAGGATAGCGGAGAGACCCTGTACTTC; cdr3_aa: CAISEDSGETLYF
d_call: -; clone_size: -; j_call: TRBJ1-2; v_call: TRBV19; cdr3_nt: TGTGCCAGTAGTGAGACAGATCCCCTCGGCTACACCTTC; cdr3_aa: CASSETDPLGYTF